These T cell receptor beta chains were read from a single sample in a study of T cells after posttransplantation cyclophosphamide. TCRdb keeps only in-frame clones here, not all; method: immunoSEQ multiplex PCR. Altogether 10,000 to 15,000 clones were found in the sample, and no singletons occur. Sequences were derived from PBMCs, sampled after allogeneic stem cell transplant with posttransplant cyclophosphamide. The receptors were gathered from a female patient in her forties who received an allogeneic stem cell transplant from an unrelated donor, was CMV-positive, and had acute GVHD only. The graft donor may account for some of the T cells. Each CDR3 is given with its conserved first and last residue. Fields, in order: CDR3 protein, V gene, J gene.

CDR3: CASSPEGQGTGYTF; V: TRBV18; J: TRBJ1-2
CDR3: CASSLNREAFF; V: TRBV7-9; J: TRBJ1-1
CDR3: CAISEGQATGYGYTF; V: TRBV10-3; J: TRBJ1-2
CDR3: CASSLLGPNQPQHF; V: TRBV28; J: TRBJ1-5
CDR3: CASSLEASCAADTQYF; V: TRBV5-1; J: TRBJ2-3
CDR3: CASSLGADRDTEAFF; V: TRBV5-4; J: TRBJ1-1
CDR3: CASSAEGYEQYF; V: TRBV9; J: TRBJ2-7
CDR3: CASRTTGGGSRAGANVLTF; V: TRBV5-5; J: TRBJ2-6
CDR3: CASSLFLAGNQETQYF; V: TRBV5-1; J: TRBJ2-5
CDR3: CAISESLGQPQHF; V: TRBV10-3; J: TRBJ1-5
CDR3: CASSLPNPGLGYTF; V: TRBV28; J: TRBJ1-2
CDR3: CASSPPGVLQETQYF; V: TRBV18; J: TRBJ2-5
CDR3: CSVLAREQYF; V: TRBV29-1; J: TRBJ2-7
CDR3: CASSYVDRAYNEQFF; V: TRBV19; J: TRBJ2-1
CDR3: CASSPLGGKNTQYF; V: TRBV18; J: TRBJ2-5
CDR3: CATFDSYNPTGELFF; V: TRBV6-6; J: TRBJ2-2
CDR3: CASSHRQGDDSPLHF; V: TRBV4-1; J: TRBJ1-6
CDR3: CASSQDEDRDWAGQPQHF; V: TRBV4-1; J: TRBJ1-5
CDR3: CASSIRHQNTGELFF; V: TRBV7-6; J: TRBJ2-2
CDR3: CASSVEGGMSTEAFF; V: TRBV9; J: TRBJ1-1
CDR3: CASSLGVSTDTQYF; V: TRBV7-2; J: TRBJ2-3
CDR3: CASRNFETHTGGRPYEQYF; V: TRBV28; J: TRBJ2-7